Included here is one T cell receptor (beta chain) sequence, with context. The antigen is undetermined. The record originates from a study of CXCR3-negative and CXCR3-positive naive CD8 T cells. Study results and caveats: Hydrophobicity was higher for TRB CDR3s found in CXCR3-positive naive cells than in CXCR3-negative naive cells.

This CDR3 has 16 residues. The V gene's germline CDR1 is SGHDN and CDR2 FVKESK. Libraries were UMI-labeled 5' RACE TRB cDNA. No DNA is given; TCRdb re-called the 5' RACE reads and lists each CDR3 protein once. This sample lists approximately 88,000 distinct CDR3 sequences; its ten largest clones have around 0.51%. The gene calls are TRBV14 and TRBJ2-2; TCRdb names TRBD1, which stays unverified in the absence of DNA. This clonotype was obtained from a human donor in good health. Some clones in this sample may be carry-over from other donors' samples. Sequenced input: naive CXCR3+ CD8+ T cells from blood. Subset in this sample: CD45RO-CCR7+CD27+CD95- naive CD8+ T cells expressing CXCR3 (TNR3+). Here the CDR3 reads CASSQEQGAIAGELFF.